This paragraph reports one TCR beta chain. This sample was included in a study of blood T cell repertoires in COVID-19. Study-wide context: T cells, B-cell-depleted T cells, or PBMCs supplied cDNA or gDNA.

Profiling relied on immunoSEQ multiplex PCR, and the TCRdb table lists in-frame clones only, not all of them. The sample yields 200,000 to 250,000 clones, approximately 86% seen once. The CDR3 has 10 amino acids. Germline-derived CDR1 and CDR2 are SQVTM and ANQGSEA. Deletions cut 6 bases from V and 3 bases from J, with 6 bases between. Enrolled through a virtual design, the participants were between roughly 18 and 90 years of age and came from about two dozen US areas. This TCR was recovered from a woman aged 45-65 years with acute COVID-19. V and J are TRBV29-1 and TRBJ2-7; D remains unclear. The sample comprised PBMCs or T cells enriched from blood (not recorded which). The DNA for the CDR3 is TGCAGCGTAGCCGACTACGAGCAGTACTTC. It is translated as CSVADYEQYF.